Below are 19 T cell receptor beta chains sequenced from a single sample in a study of response to subunit inactivated influenza vaccine. TCRdb re-called the RT-PCR reads through MiXCR, storing one row per CDR3 protein. Here the sample spans about 170,000 distinct CDR3 sequences, approximately 12% being singletons. These data also featured in a second study, about T cells expressing NK-cell markers. That paper adds: For TCR beta, cDNA was produced by 5'RACE template switching with UMIs.

This specimen was CD8+ T cells sorted from PBMCs, taken 11 to 12 days after vaccination. The receptors stem from a man aged 45 to 65 who received an inactivated influenza vaccine.

The chain has TRBV6-2 or TRBV6-3 and TRBJ2-7; TRBD2 might be the D (6 bases). The length of the CDR3 is 14 residues. Germline lookup yields CDR1 MNHEY and CDR2 SVGEGT. Deletions cut 6 bases from V and 3 bases from J, with 15 bases between. The CDR3, as DNA: TGTGCCAGCAGCCCGGGCGGGGACCACTACGAGCAGTACTTC. Protein: CASSPGGDHYEQYF.

The rearrangement uses TRBV12-3 or TRBV12-4 and TRBJ2-3; 7 bases line up with TRBD2. The CDR3 loop spans 15 amino acids. The J segment lost 9 bases and the V segment lost 8 bases, leaving 17 bases of the junction unmatched. The CDR3 nucleotides are TGTGCCAGCTCACGACGCGGGGGTTCTCCCCCCACGCAGTATTTT. Amino acid sequence: CASSRRGGSPPTQYF.

This clonotype was picked up a small number of times. CDR3 residues: CATSRDRNLAGSETQYF. Written as DNA, the CDR3 is TGTGCCACCAGCAGAGATCGGAATCTAGCGGGGTCAGAGACCCAGTACTTC. The V and J genes are TRBV15 and TRBJ2-5, with 9 bases aligning to TRBD2. Germline CDR1 is LNHNV and CDR2 is YYDKDF (reference sequence). The CDR3 sequence is 17 residues long. V shed 0 bases and J 4 bases; nucleotides not matched to a gene: 9. Complete variable domain (other parts from reference TRBV15 and TRBJ2-5): DAMVIQNPRYQVTQFGKPVTLSCSQTLNHNVMYWYQQKSSQAPKLLFHYYDKDFNNEADTPDNFQSRRPNTSFCFLDIRSPGLGDTAMYLCATSRDRNLAGSETQYFGPGTRLLVL.

The chain links TRBV29-1 to TRBJ2-5; perhaps TRBD2 as D (6 bases). The V and J ends lost 5 bases and 5 bases respectively, with 18 bases between them. The CDR3 runs to 14 residues. The germline V gene has CDR1 SQVTM and CDR2 ANQGSEA. CDR3 coding DNA: TGCAGCGTTCGGCCTGGGGGGTCCTTGGAGACCCAGTACTTC. Protein: CSVRPGGSLETQYF.

The table lists this clonotype with a few counts. V gene TRBV28 combines with J gene TRBJ2-1, with a tentative D call TRBD2 (6 bases). V lost 3 bases to trimming and J lost 8 bases, with 11 bases between them. CDR1 and CDR2 from the germline V gene are MDHEN and SYDVKM. The CDR3 length is 13 residues. The CDR3 reads CASSFGSGDEQFF. CDR3 nucleotide sequence: TGTGCCAGCAGTTTTGGTAGCGGCGATGAGCAGTTCTTC.

The gene calls are TRBV14 and TRBJ1-1, with D possibly being TRBD1 (6 bases). V lost 4 bases and J lost 6, with 21 bases in between. This CDR3 has 16 amino acids. Per the germline V gene, CDR1 is SGHDN and CDR2 is FVKESK. In DNA form, the CDR3 reads TGTGCCAGCAGCCTCCCGACAGGTCTTTCAACGGCTGAAGCTTTCTTT. Its translation is CASSLPTGLSTAEAFF.

The chain links TRBV7-9 to TRBJ2-7; 7 nucleotides match TRBD2. The CDR3 extends over 15 amino acids. Trimming removed 4 bases from V and 1 base from J; junction bases left unmatched: 7. Germline loops: CDR1 SEHNR, CDR2 FQNEAQ (reference sequence). The DNA of the CDR3 is TGTGCCAGCAGCTCACTAGCGCTACGATCCTACGAGCAGTACTTC. Residues: CASSSLALRSYEQYF.

This chain links TRBV2 with TRBJ2-7; no clear D gene. Germline assignment: CDR1 SNHLY and CDR2 FYNNEI. This CDR3 is built from 14 residues. V was shortened by 4 bases and J by 4 bases, with 14 bases between the two germline ends. The CDR3 DNA follows: TGTGCCAGCAGTGGTGAATGGGCGCCGTACGAGCAGTACTTC. This encodes CASSGEWAPYEQYF.

The DNA of the CDR3 is TGTGCCAGCAGTTACTTTAACGCAGGAAGCCTTTCTGGAGATACGCAGTATTTT. As protein: CASSYFNAGSLSGDTQYF. V is TRBV6-2 or TRBV6-3 and J is TRBJ2-3, with D uncertain. The V end was cut by 1 base, the J end by 5 bases, with 22 bases between. The CDR3 consists of 18 residues. Germline lookup yields CDR1 MNHEY and CDR2 SVGEGT.

This clonotype was observed at least ten times. The V call is TRBV7-2, the J call TRBJ2-7, with D tentatively TRBD1 (6 bases). V lost 2 bases and J lost 0, with 8 bases in between. CDR1 and CDR2 (germline): SGHTA, FQGNSA. The CDR3 has 14 amino acids. CDR3 residues: CASSLYRVSYEQYF. In DNA, the CDR3 is TGTGCCAGCAGCTTATACAGGGTCTCCTACGAGCAGTACTTC.

This clonotype was recorded a few times. This chain links TRBV9 with TRBJ2-1; 9 bases are a match to TRBD1. This CDR3 comprises 16 residues. With V trimmed by 3 bases and J by 8 bases, 12 bases remained unmatched. Germline lookup yields CDR1 SGDLS and CDR2 YYNGEE. The DNA of the CDR3 is TGTGCCAGCAGCGGGGGACCGGGACAGGGACCCGATGAGCAGTTCTTC. Residues: CASSGGPGQGPDEQFF.

The CDR3 reads CASSQEGNEQFF. CDR3 coding DNA: TGCGCCAGCAGCCAAGAAGGCAATGAGCAGTTCTTC. V and J are TRBV4-3 and TRBJ2-1; no reliable D call. Germline CDR1 is LGHNA and CDR2 is YSLEER. The CDR3 covers 12 residues. V dropped 0 bases and J dropped 6 bases, with 3 bases sitting between them.

This chain joins TRBV2 and TRBJ2-2, with TRBD1 matching over 11 bases. The V and J ends lost 9 bases and 6 bases, in that order; junction bases with no gene match: 9. CDR3 size: 15 residues. Germline CDR1 SNHLY, CDR2 FYNNEI. The CDR3 DNA reads as TGTGCCAGTGACCTGCCGGGACAGGGGGCCGGGGAGCTGTTTTTT. It yields the protein CASDLPGQGAGELFF.

This clonotype came up a few times. The CDR3 nucleotides read TGTGCCAGCAGCCTATTTATACCAGGGGCCAACAATGAGCAGTTCTTC. It is translated as CASSLFIPGANNEQFF. The chain has TRBV12-3 or TRBV12-4 and TRBJ2-1; D is possibly TRBD1 (6 bases). The CDR3 sequence is 16 residues long. V lost 6 bases, J lost 5 bases, and 20 bases lay in between.

V and J are TRBV6-2 or TRBV6-3 and TRBJ2-7; D possibly uses TRBD1 or TRBD2 (5 bases each). Germline V gene sequence: CDR1 MNHEY, CDR2 SVGEGT. Trimming cost V 6 bases and J 7 bases, with 16 bases left between them. The CDR3 has 13 amino acids. The CDR3 here is CASSPGSWGEQYF. CDR3 DNA: TGTGCCAGCAGCCCGGGTTCCTGGGGGGAGCAGTACTTC.

The chain joins TRBV4-3 to TRBJ2-1; D may be TRBD2 (6 bases). This CDR3 is 15 amino acids long. V was clipped by 4 bases and J by 0 bases, with 10 bases between them. The germline gives CDR1 LGHNA, CDR2 YSLEER. CDR3 nucleotide sequence: TGCGCCAGCAGCCCGCTAGCGTACTCCTACAATGAGCAGTTCTTC. It codes for CASSPLAYSYNEQFF.

This clonotype was seen ten or more times. The gene calls are TRBV2 and TRBJ1-6, with D uncertain. The V gene lost 6 bases and the J gene lost 4 bases, with 10 bases spanning the gap. CDR1 and CDR2 from the germline V gene are SNHLY and FYNNEI. The CDR3 runs to 14 residues. CDR3 in DNA: TGTGCCAGCAGCTCCGGACGGTATAATTCACCCCTCCACTTT. This translates into CASSSGRYNSPLHF. Drawing the rest from reference TRBV2 and TRBJ1-6, the complete variable domain is EPEVTQTPSHQVTQMGQEVILRCVPISNHLYFYWYRQILGQKVEFLVSFYNNEISEKSEIFDDQFSVERPDGSNFTLKIRSTKLEDSAMYFCASSSGRYNSPLHFGNGTRLTVT.

The chain has TRBV2 and TRBJ2-2; unclear D gene. Looked up from germline, CDR1 is SNHLY and CDR2 is FYNNEI. The CDR3 sequence is 15 residues long. The V and J ends lost 5 bases and 5 bases respectively, with 15 bases between them. As DNA, the CDR3 is TGTGCCAGCAGTTATCCCGACACCCCGACCGGGGAGCTGTTTTTT. Protein: CASSYPDTPTGELFF.

Regarding this clonotype: A much larger clone lies one base from this, so it may be a read error. The gene calls are TRBV28 and TRBJ1-5; 8 bases align to TRBD1. The ends lost 1 base at V and 6 bases at J; junction bases unmatched: 2. CDR3 size: 14 residues. CDR1 is MDHEN, CDR2 SYDVKM, per germline. The CDR3 here is CASSLSGGGQPQHF. The CDR3 nucleotides read TGTGCCAGCAGTTTATCAGGGGGCGGTCAGCCCCAGCATTTT.